These T cell receptor beta chains were read from a single sample in a study of PD-L1 blockade in urothelial cancer. Clones were read by immunoSEQ multiplex PCR, and TCRdb kept only the in-frame ones, dropping some. The table has 100,000 to 150,000 clones, roughly 83% seen once. The source was PBMCs, collected around atezolizumab (anti-PD-L1) treatment. Receptors were obtained from a man aged 45-60 years with urothelial cancer. Both conserved end residues are part of each CDR3. Each record gives: clone size, J gene, V gene, D gene, CDR3 protein, CDR3 DNA. A D gene is named only where the DNA matches it firmly. Clone size, where shown, is once, few, many, or a class for clones that have expanded.

clone size: -
J gene: TRBJ2-5
V gene: TRBV11-2
D gene: -
CDR3 protein: CASSLTRSIQETQYF
CDR3 DNA: TGTGCCAGCAGCTTAACTAGATCTATCCAAGAGACCCAGTACTTC

clone size: -
J gene: TRBJ2-7
V gene: TRBV5-1
D gene: TRBD1
CDR3 protein: CASSRDRGDREQYF
CDR3 DNA: TGCGCCAGCAGCCGGGACAGGGGTGATCGCGAGCAGTACTTC

clone size: once
J gene: TRBJ1-1
V gene: TRBV5-1
D gene: TRBD1
CDR3 protein: CASSLNRGLGTEAFF
CDR3 DNA: TGCGCCAGCAGTTTGAACAGGGGGTTGGGCACTGAAGCTTTCTTT

clone size: -
J gene: TRBJ2-1
V gene: TRBV6-4
D gene: TRBD1
CDR3 protein: CASSPGQGTYNEQFF
CDR3 DNA: TGTGCCAGCAGCCCAGGACAGGGTACTTACAATGAGCAGTTCTTC

clone size: -
J gene: TRBJ2-1
V gene: TRBV28
D gene: TRBD1
CDR3 protein: CASRKGQGVGNEQFF
CDR3 DNA: TGTGCCAGCAGAAAGGGACAGGGGGTCGGCAATGAGCAGTTCTTC

clone size: once
J gene: TRBJ2-2
V gene: TRBV7-3
D gene: -
CDR3 protein: CASSAGPSRDTGELFF
CDR3 DNA: TGTGCCAGCAGCGCCGGTCCCTCCCGGGACACCGGGGAGCTGTTTTTT

clone size: once
J gene: TRBJ2-1
V gene: TRBV5-1
D gene: TRBD2
CDR3 protein: CASSLHPSGSLNEQFF
CDR3 DNA: TGCGCCAGCAGCTTGCACCCCAGCGGGAGTCTGAATGAGCAGTTCTTC

clone size: -
J gene: TRBJ2-1
V gene: TRBV11-2
D gene: TRBD2
CDR3 protein: CASSLRFASGRFNEQFF
CDR3 DNA: TGTGCCAGCAGCTTAAGGTTCGCTAGCGGGAGGTTCAATGAGCAGTTCTTC

clone size: once
J gene: TRBJ1-2
V gene: TRBV15
D gene: -
CDR3 protein: CATSRARGSAGYTF
CDR3 DNA: TGTGCCACCAGCAGAGCCCGGGGGTCTGCTGGCTACACCTTC

clone size: -
J gene: TRBJ2-1
V gene: TRBV19
D gene: -
CDR3 protein: CASMGGEQFF
CDR3 DNA: TGTGCCAGTATGGGGGGTGAGCAGTTCTTC

clone size: -
J gene: TRBJ2-2
V gene: TRBV9
D gene: TRBD2
CDR3 protein: CASSFGLGDGELFF
CDR3 DNA: TGTGCCAGCAGCTTCGGACTAGGAGACGGGGAGCTGTTTTTT

clone size: -
J gene: TRBJ1-5
V gene: TRBV10-3
D gene: TRBD1
CDR3 protein: CAIGQDHSNQPQHF
CDR3 DNA: TGTGCCATAGGACAGGACCATAGCAATCAGCCCCAGCATTTT

clone size: -
J gene: TRBJ1-5
V gene: TRBV19
D gene: -
CDR3 protein: CASSPQGLIGFSNQPQHF
CDR3 DNA: TGTGCCAGTTCCCCCCAGGGCCTAATCGGGTTTAGCAATCAGCCCCAGCATTTT

clone size: -
J gene: TRBJ2-7
V gene: TRBV21-1
D gene: -
CDR3 protein: CASSKPGGHSYEQYF
CDR3 DNA: TGTGCCAGCAGCAAACCGGGAGGACACTCCTACGAGCAGTACTTC

clone size: few
J gene: TRBJ1-4
V gene: TRBV5-1
D gene: TRBD1
CDR3 protein: CASSSSGGKLFF
CDR3 DNA: TGCGCCAGCAGTTCCTCAGGGGGAAAACTGTTTTTT

clone size: -
J gene: TRBJ2-5
V gene: TRBV9
D gene: -
CDR3 protein: CASSTIAGYQETQYF
CDR3 DNA: TGTGCCAGCAGCACCATCGCAGGGTACCAAGAGACCCAGTACTTC